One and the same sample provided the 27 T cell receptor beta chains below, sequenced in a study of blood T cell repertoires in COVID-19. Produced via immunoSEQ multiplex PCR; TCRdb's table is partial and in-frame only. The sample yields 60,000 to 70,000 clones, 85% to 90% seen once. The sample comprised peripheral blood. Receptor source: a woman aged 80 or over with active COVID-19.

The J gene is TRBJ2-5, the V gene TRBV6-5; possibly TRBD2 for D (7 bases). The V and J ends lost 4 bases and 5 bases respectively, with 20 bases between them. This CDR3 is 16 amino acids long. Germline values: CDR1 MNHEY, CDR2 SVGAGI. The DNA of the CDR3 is TGTGCCAGCAGTTCCCGGACTGGCGGGGGCCGGGAGACCCAGTACTTC. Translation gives CASSSRTGGGRETQYF.

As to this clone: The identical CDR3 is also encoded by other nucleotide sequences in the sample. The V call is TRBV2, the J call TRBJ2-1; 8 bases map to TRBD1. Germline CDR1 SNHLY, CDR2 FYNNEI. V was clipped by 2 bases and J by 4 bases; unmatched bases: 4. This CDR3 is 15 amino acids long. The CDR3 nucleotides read TGTGCCAGCAGTGAACAGGGGGCCTCATACAATGAGCAGTTCTTC. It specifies CASSEQGASYNEQFF.

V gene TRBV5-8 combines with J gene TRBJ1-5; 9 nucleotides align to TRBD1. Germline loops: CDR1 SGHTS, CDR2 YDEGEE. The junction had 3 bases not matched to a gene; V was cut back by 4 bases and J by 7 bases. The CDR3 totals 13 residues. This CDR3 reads CASSRDREQPQHF. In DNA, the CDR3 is TGTGCCAGCAGCCGGGACAGGGAGCAGCCCCAGCATTTT.

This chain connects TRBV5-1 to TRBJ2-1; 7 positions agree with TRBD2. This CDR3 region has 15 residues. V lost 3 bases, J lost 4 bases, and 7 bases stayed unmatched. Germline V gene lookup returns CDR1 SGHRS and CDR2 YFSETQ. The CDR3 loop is CASSSAGTIYNEQFF. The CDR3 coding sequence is TGCGCCAGCAGCTCAGCGGGGACCATTTACAATGAGCAGTTCTTC.

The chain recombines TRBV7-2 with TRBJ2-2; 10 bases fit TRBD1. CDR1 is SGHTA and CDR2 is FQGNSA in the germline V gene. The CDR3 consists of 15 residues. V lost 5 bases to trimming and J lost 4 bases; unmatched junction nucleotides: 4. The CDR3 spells CASSPGQGFTGELFF. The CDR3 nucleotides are TGTGCCAGCAGCCCGGGACAGGGGTTCACCGGGGAGCTGTTTTTT. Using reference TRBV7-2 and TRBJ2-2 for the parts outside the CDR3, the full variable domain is GAGVSQSPSNKVTEKGKDVELRCDPISGHTALYWYRQSLGQGLEFLIYFQGNSAPDKSGLPSDRFSAERTGGSVSTLTIQRTQQEDSAVYLCASSPGQGFTGELFFGEGSRLTVL.

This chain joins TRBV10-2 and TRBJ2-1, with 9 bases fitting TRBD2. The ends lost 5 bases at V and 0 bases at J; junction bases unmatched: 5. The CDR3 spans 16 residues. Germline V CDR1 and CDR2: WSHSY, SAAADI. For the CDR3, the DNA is TGCGCCAGCAGTACCGGGACTAGCTTCTCCTACAATGAGCAGTTCTTC. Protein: CASSTGTSFSYNEQFF.

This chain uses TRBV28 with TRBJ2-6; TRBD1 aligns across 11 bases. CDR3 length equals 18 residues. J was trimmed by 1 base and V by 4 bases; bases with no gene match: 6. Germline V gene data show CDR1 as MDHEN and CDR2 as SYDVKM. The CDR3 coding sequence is TGTGCCAGCAGTTCGCCGGGACAGGGGGGATCTGGGGCCAACGTCCTGACTTTC. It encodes CASSSPGQGGSGANVLTF.

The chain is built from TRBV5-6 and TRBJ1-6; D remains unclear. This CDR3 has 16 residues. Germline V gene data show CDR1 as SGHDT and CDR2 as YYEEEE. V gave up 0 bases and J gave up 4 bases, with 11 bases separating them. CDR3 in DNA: TGTGCCAGCAGCTTGGGGTTTAATAGATATAATTCACCCCTCCACTTT. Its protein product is CASSLGFNRYNSPLHF.

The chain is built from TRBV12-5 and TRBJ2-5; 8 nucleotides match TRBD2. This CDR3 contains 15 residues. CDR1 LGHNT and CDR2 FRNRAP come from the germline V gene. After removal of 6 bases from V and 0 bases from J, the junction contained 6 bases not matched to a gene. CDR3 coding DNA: TGTGCTAGTGGGCTGGGGACTAGTTACCAAGAGACCCAGTACTTC. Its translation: CASGLGTSYQETQYF.

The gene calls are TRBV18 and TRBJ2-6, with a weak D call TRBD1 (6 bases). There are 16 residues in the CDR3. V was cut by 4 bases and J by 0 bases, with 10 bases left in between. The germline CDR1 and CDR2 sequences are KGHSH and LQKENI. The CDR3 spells CASSRAGASGANVLTF. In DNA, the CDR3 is TGTGCCAGCTCACGCGCAGGGGCCTCTGGGGCCAACGTCCTGACTTTC.

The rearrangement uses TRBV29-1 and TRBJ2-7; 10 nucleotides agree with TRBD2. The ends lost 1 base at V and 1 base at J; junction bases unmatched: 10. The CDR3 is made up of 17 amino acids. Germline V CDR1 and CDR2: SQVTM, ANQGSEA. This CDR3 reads CSVEVPPSSGGSYEQYF. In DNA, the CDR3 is TGCAGCGTTGAAGTGCCGCCATCTAGCGGGGGATCCTACGAGCAGTACTTC.

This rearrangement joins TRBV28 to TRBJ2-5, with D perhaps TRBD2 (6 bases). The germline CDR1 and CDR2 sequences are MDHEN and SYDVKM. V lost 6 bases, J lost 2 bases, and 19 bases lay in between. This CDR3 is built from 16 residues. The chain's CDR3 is CASSPIGASVQETQYF. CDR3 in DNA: TGTGCCAGCAGCCCCATCGGGGCTAGCGTTCAAGAGACCCAGTACTTC.

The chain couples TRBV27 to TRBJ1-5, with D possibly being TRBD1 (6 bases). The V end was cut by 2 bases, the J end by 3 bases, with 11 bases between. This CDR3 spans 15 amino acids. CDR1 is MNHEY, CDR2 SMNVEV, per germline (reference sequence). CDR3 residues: CASSLTGSINQPQHF. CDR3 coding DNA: TGTGCCAGCAGTTTAACAGGGAGTATCAATCAGCCCCAGCATTTT.

Here the CDR3 reads CASSPQGASNTEAFF. DNA for the CDR3: TGCGCCAGCAGTCCCCAGGGGGCGAGCAACACTGAAGCTTTCTTT. V is TRBV5-1 and J is TRBJ1-1; 8 bases agree with TRBD1. The V segment lost 5 bases and the J segment 2 bases; nucleotides outside the gene matches: 8. The length of the CDR3 is 15 residues. Germline V gives CDR1 SGHRS, CDR2 YFSETQ.

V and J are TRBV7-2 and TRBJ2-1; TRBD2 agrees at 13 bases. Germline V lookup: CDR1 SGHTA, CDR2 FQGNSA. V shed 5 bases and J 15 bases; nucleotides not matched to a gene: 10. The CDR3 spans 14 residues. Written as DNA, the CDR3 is TGTGCCAGCAGCGCAGAACTAGCGGGGGGGCTCGGGTTCTTC. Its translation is CASSAELAGGLGFF.

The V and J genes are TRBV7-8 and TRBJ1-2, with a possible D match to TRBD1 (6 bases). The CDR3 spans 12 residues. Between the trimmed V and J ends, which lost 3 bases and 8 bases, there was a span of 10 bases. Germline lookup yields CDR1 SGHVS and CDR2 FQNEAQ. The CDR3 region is CASSFWTEGYTF. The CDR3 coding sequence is TGTGCCAGCAGCTTCTGGACAGAGGGCTACACCTTC.

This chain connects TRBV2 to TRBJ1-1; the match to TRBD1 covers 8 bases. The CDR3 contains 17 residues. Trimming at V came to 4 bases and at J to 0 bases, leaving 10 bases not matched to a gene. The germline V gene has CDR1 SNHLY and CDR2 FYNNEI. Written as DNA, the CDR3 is TGTGCCAGCAGTGGGGCAGGGGGCGGAACGGTGAACACTGAAGCTTTCTTT. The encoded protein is CASSGAGGGTVNTEAFF. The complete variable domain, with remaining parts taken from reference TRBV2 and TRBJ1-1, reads EPEVTQTPSHQVTQMGQEVILRCVPISNHLYFYWYRQILGQKVEFLVSFYNNEISEKSEIFDDQFSVERPDGSNFTLKIRSTKLEDSAMYFCASSGAGGGTVNTEAFFGQGTRLTVV.

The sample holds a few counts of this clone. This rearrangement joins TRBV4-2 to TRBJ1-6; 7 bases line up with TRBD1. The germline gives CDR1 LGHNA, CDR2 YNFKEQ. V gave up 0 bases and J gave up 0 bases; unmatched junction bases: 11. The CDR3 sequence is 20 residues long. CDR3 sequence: CASSQDRPGGGSSYNSPLHF. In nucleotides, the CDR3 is TGTGCCAGCAGCCAAGATCGGCCAGGGGGTGGGAGCTCCTATAATTCACCCCTCCACTTT.

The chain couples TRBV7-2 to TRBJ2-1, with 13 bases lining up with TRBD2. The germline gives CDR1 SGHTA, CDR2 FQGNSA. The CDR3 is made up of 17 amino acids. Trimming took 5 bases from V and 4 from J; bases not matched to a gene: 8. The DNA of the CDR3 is TGTGCCAGCAGCCCTCGGACTAGCGGGGGCTCATACAATGAGCAGTTCTTC. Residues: CASSPRTSGGSYNEQFF.

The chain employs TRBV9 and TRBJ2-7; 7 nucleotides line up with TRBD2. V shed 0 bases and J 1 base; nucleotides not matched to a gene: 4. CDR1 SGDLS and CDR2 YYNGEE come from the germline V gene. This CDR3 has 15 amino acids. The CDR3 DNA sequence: TGTGCCAGCAGCGTAGAGCCTAGCGGTTCCTACGAGCAGTACTTC. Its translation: CASSVEPSGSYEQYF.

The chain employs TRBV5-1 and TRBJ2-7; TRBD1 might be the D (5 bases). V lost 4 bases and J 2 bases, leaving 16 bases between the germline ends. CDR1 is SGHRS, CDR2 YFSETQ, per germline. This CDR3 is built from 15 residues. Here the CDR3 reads CASSRGQKEPYEQYF. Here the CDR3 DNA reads TGCGCCAGCAGCAGAGGACAAAAGGAGCCCTACGAGCAGTACTTC.

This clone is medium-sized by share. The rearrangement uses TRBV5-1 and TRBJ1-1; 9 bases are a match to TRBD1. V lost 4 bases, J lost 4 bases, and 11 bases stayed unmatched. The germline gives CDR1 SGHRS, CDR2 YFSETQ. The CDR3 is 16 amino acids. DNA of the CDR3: TGCGCCAGCAGCAGCGACCTACAGGGGGCGGGCACTGAAGCTTTCTTT. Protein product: CASSSDLQGAGTEAFF.

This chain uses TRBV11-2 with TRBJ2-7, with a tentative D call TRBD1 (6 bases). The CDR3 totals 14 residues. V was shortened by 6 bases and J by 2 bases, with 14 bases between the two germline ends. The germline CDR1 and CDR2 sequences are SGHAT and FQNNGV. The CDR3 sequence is CASSSIDRPYEQYF. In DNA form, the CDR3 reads TGTGCCAGCAGTTCCATAGACAGGCCCTACGAGCAGTACTTC.

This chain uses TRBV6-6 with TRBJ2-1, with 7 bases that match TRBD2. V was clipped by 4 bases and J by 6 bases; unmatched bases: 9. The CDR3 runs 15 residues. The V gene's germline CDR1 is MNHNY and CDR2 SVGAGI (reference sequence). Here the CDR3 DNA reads TGTGCCAGCAGTTCCCACCAGGCTAGCGGCAATGAGCAGTTCTTC. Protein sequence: CASSSHQASGNEQFF.

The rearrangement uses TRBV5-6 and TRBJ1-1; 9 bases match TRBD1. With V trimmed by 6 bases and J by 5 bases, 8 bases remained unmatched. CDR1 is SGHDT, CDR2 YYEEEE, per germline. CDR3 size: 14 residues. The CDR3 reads CASTVTGGTTEAFF. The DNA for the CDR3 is TGTGCCAGCACAGTGACAGGGGGGACGACTGAAGCTTTCTTT.

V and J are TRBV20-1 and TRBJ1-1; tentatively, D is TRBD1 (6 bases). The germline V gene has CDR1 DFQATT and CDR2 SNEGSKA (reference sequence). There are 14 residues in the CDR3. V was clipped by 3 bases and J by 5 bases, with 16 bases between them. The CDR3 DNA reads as TGCAGTGCTAGTCAGGGGTCAGTTTGGACTGAAGCTTTCTTT. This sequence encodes CSASQGSVWTEAFF.

The CDR3 loop is CASSGGTFLGTDTQYF. The CDR3, as DNA: TGTGCCAGCAGCGGCGGGACTTTCCTCGGGACAGATACGCAGTATTTT. This rearrangement joins TRBV2 to TRBJ2-3; the D gene is possibly TRBD2 (6 bases). CDR3 length: 16 amino acids. Germline V gene sequence: CDR1 SNHLY, CDR2 FYNNEI. The germline V and J ends were trimmed by 6 bases and 3 bases, with 19 bases remaining between them.